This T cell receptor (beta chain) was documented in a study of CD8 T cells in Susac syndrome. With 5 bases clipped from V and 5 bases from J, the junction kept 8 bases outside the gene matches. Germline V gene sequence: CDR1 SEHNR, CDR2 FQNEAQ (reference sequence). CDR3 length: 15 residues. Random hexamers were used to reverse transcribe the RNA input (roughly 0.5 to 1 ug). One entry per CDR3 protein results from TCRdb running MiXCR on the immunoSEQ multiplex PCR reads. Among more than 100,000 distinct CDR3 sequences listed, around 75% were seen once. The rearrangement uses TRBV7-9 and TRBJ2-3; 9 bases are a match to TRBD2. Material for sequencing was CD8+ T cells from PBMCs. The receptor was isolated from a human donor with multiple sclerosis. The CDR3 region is CASSPTSGGLDTQYF. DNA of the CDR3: TGTGCCAGCAGCCCTACCAGCGGGGGGTTAGATACGCAGTATTTT.